This T cell receptor (beta chain) was identified during a study of blood T cell repertoires in COVID-19. In the study overall: The study drew acute and convalescent COVID-19 samples from the United States, Italy and Spain. PBMCs, B-cell-depleted T cells, or T cells provided the cDNA or gDNA that made up the material.

This CDR3 is built from 14 residues. Germline V gene data show CDR1 as SGHDT and CDR2 as YYEEEE. V was clipped by 6 bases and J by 5 bases, with 14 bases between them. How the authors handled the data: Scientists estimated how many nucleated cells there were by amplifying reference gene primers. Sequencing used immunoSEQ multiplex PCR; TCRdb keeps in-frame clones, though not all of them. Clone size and V and J calls were adopted from that table, with D and trimming inferred from the DNA. The sample yields about 400,000 clones, 86% seen once. The receptor's source is a woman aged 25 to 39 with active or convalescent COVID-19. V is TRBV5-6 and J is TRBJ2-2; TRBD1 might be the D (6 bases). Source material: peripheral blood. CDR3 sequence reads: CASTTPGDTGELFF. CDR3 nucleotides: TGTGCCAGCACAACCCCAGGGGATACCGGGGAGCTGTTTTTT.